These 27 T cell receptor beta chains were sequenced from one sample in a study of T-cell reconstitution after alpha-beta-depleted transplantation in children. The TCRbeta library was prepared with unique molecular identifiers. TCRdb re-called the PCR reads through MiXCR, storing one row per CDR3 protein. The table shows around 800,000 distinct CDR3 sequences, with approximately 15% occurring only once. The starting material was PBMCs, mostly from graft donor cells, obtained 360 days after TCRalphabeta/CD19-depleted stem cell transplant. The receptors were gathered from a male patient between 10 and 17 years old who had a stem cell transplant for acute lymphoblastic leukemia, so the T cells may come from the graft donor.

This clonotype was found a few times. The CDR3 reads CASSFLSTGVENEQFF. In nucleotides, the CDR3 is TGTGCCAGCAGCTTTCTATCTACAGGGGTTGAGAATGAGCAGTTCTTC. The J gene is TRBJ2-1, the V gene TRBV7-6, with 7 bases matching TRBD1. The V and J ends lost 3 bases and 7 bases, in that order; junction bases with no gene match: 12. The CDR3 sequence is 16 residues long. Per the germline V gene, CDR1 is SGHVS and CDR2 is FNYEAQ.

This clonotype was seen only a few times. The gene calls are TRBV20-1 and TRBJ2-2; 14 positions match TRBD2. Looked up from germline, CDR1 is DFQATT and CDR2 is SNEGSKA (reference sequence). The CDR3 extends over 16 amino acids. V dropped 6 bases and J dropped 5; count of bases not matched to a gene: 8. The CDR3 protein is CSARTSGRPFTGELFF. CDR3 DNA: TGCAGTGCGAGGACTAGCGGGAGGCCGTTTACCGGGGAGCTGTTTTTT.

The J gene is TRBJ1-5, the V gene TRBV12-3 or TRBV12-4; D ambiguous. Trimming shortened V by 6 bases and J by 0 bases, and 9 bases separated the two germline ends. There are 14 residues in the CDR3. The CDR3 DNA reads as TGTGCCAGCAGGAACGGGAATAGCAATCAGCCCCAGCATTTT. Translated: CASRNGNSNQPQHF.

This chain connects TRBV20-1 to TRBJ2-7; 7 nucleotides line up with TRBD2. From germline, CDR1 is DFQATT and CDR2 SNEGSKA (reference sequence). V gave up 6 bases and J gave up 5 bases; unmatched junction bases: 13. This CDR3 comprises 14 residues. CDR3 loop: CSAHRVGRKNEQYF. CDR3 nucleotides: TGCAGTGCCCACCGGGTCGGGAGGAAGAACGAGCAGTACTTC.

The rearrangement uses TRBV24-1 and TRBJ1-5; tentative D call: TRBD1 (6 bases). This CDR3 is built from 15 residues. Trimming pared 9 bases from V and 3 bases from J, leaving 17 bases between. Per the germline V gene, CDR1 is KGHDR and CDR2 is SFDVKD. For the CDR3, the DNA is TGTGCCACCCAGAGGAAGGACAGCATCAATCAGCCCCAGCATTTT. This gives the protein CATQRKDSINQPQHF.

The chain is built from TRBV12-3 or TRBV12-4 and TRBJ1-5; D unresolved. The CDR3 length is 15 residues. Between the trimmed V and J ends, which lost 5 bases and 6 bases, there was a span of 17 bases. The CDR3 is CASSPNAATIQPQHF. The CDR3 nucleotides are TGTGCCAGCAGTCCTAACGCCGCCACGATTCAGCCCCAGCATTTT.

This chain uses TRBV13 with TRBJ2-3, with D unclear. The V gene lost 1 base and the J gene lost 2 bases, with 7 bases spanning the gap. The germline CDR1 and CDR2 sequences are PRHDT and FYEKMQ (reference sequence). This CDR3 has 14 residues. CDR3 sequence: CASSLVRDTDTQYF. In DNA form, the CDR3 reads TGTGCCAGCAGCTTAGTACGAGACACAGATACGCAGTATTTT.

This chain connects TRBV15 to TRBJ2-2, with 7 bases lining up with TRBD2. The V gene's germline CDR1 is LNHNV and CDR2 YYDKDF (reference sequence). The J segment lost 1 base and the V segment lost 5 bases, leaving 4 bases of the junction unmatched. CDR3 length: 15 residues. CDR3 residues: CATSPGTKNTGELFF. The CDR3, as DNA: TGTGCCACCAGCCCCGGGACTAAGAACACCGGGGAGCTGTTTTTT.

The genes are TRBV29-1 and TRBJ2-1; tentatively, D is TRBD2 (6 bases). Germline V gene data show CDR1 as SQVTM and CDR2 as ANQGSEA. The length of the CDR3 is 12 residues. The germline V and J ends were trimmed by 4 bases and 9 bases, with 13 bases remaining between them. The CDR3, as DNA: TGCAGCGTTGCATGGGCGGGAAGTGAGCAGTTCTTC. Amino acids: CSVAWAGSEQFF.

This chain uses TRBV27 with TRBJ2-3; D might be TRBD1 (5 bases). The germline V gene has CDR1 MNHEY and CDR2 SMNVEV (reference sequence). The CDR3 runs to 17 residues. The ends were cut back, 2 bases at V and 2 bases at J, with 17 bases in the middle. The CDR3 is CASSLNGLGPDTDTQYF. The CDR3 bases are TGTGCCAGCAGTTTAAACGGGTTGGGGCCTGACACAGATACGCAGTATTTT.

This clonotype appeared many times. The J gene is TRBJ2-7, the V gene TRBV7-3; 10 nucleotides line up with TRBD2. The CDR3 length is 15 residues. V gave up 2 bases and J gave up 3 bases; unmatched junction bases: 4. Germline CDR1 is SGHTA and CDR2 is FQGTGA. The CDR3 DNA follows: TGTGCCAGCAGCTTAGGGCCTAGCGGGAGCTACGAGCAGTACTTC. It codes for CASSLGPSGSYEQYF.

This clonotype occurred a few times. The J gene is TRBJ2-7, the V gene TRBV27; possibly TRBD1 for D (6 bases). CDR1 is MNHEY and CDR2 is SMNVEV in the germline V gene (reference sequence). The CDR3 contains 15 residues. Trimming took 8 bases from V and 2 from J, leaving 19 bases between them. The CDR3 reads CASGFTGRKPYEQYF. For the CDR3, the DNA is TGTGCCAGCGGATTCACAGGGCGGAAACCCTACGAGCAGTACTTC.

The chain carries TRBV10-3 and TRBJ2-7, with TRBD2 identical over 13 bases. This CDR3 has 13 residues. The germline gives CDR1 ENHRY, CDR2 SYGVKD. The V gene end was trimmed by 10 bases and the J gene end by 2 bases; junction bases not matched to a gene: 2. As DNA, the CDR3 is TGTGCCACCACTAGCGGGAGGGCCTACGAGCAGTACTTC. Translated, it gives CATTSGRAYEQYF.

The rearrangement links TRBV14 to TRBJ2-3; a possible D gene is TRBD2 (6 bases). This CDR3 spans 16 amino acids. V was shortened by 0 bases and J by 1 base, with 11 bases between the two germline ends. CDR1 SGHDN and CDR2 FVKESK come from the germline V gene. This CDR3 is CASSQDWEVGTDTQYF. The CDR3 nucleotides are TGTGCCAGCAGCCAAGATTGGGAGGTTGGCACAGATACGCAGTATTTT.

This clonotype showed up just a few times. The J gene is TRBJ2-2, the V gene TRBV20-1; D gene ambiguous. Germline V gene lookup returns CDR1 DFQATT and CDR2 SNEGSKA (reference sequence). Trimming took 0 bases from V and 3 from J, leaving 5 bases between them. This CDR3 is 13 amino acids long. The DNA for the CDR3 is TGCAGTGCTAGAGAATTCTACACCGGGGAGCTGTTTTTT. Translation gives CSAREFYTGELFF.

This clonotype came up a few times. This chain uses TRBV5-1 with TRBJ2-3; the match to TRBD1 covers 11 bases. The length of the CDR3 is 16 residues. Germline CDR1 SGHRS, CDR2 YFSETQ. J was trimmed by 3 bases and V by 5 bases; bases with no gene match: 8. CDR3: CASSRSGTGGTDTQYF. The CDR3 DNA follows: TGCGCCAGCAGTCGTTCCGGGACAGGGGGAACAGATACGCAGTATTTT. The whole variable domain, remainder taken from reference TRBV5-1 and TRBJ2-3, is KAGVTQTPRYLIKTRGQQVTLSCSPISGHRSVSWYQQTPGQGLQFLFEYFSETQRNKGNFPGRFSGRQFSNSRSEMNVSTLELGDSALYLCASSRSGTGGTDTQYFGPGTRLTVL.

The rearrangement links TRBV6-2 or TRBV6-3 to TRBJ1-1; a possible D gene is TRBD1 (5 bases). Trimming pared 7 bases from V and 8 bases from J, leaving 17 bases between. The length of the CDR3 is 13 residues. Looked up from germline, CDR1 is MNHEY and CDR2 is SVGEGT. The chain's CDR3 is CASNLKGSREAFF. As DNA, the CDR3 is TGTGCCAGCAATCTCAAGGGGAGTAGGGAAGCTTTCTTT.

The gene calls are TRBV12-3 or TRBV12-4 and TRBJ1-2; D remains ambiguous. Trimming stripped 2 bases from V and 2 bases from J, with 15 bases between. This CDR3 region has 16 residues. Here the CDR3 reads CASSLYRRTENYGYTF. Written as DNA, the CDR3 is TGTGCCAGCAGTTTATATCGCCGGACGGAGAACTATGGCTACACCTTC.

This clonotype was picked up a small number of times. The J gene is TRBJ2-3, the V gene TRBV7-9; 11 bases match TRBD2. The CDR3 has 16 residues. The germline V gene has CDR1 SEHNR and CDR2 FQNEAQ (reference sequence). V lost 5 bases and J lost 1; bases outside the gene matches: 5. CDR3 residues: CASSPRLAGRTDTQYF. In nucleotides, the CDR3 is TGTGCCAGCAGCCCTCGACTAGCGGGACGCACAGATACGCAGTATTTT.

This CDR3 is CASSYSFGSEQFF. The DNA for the CDR3 is TGTGCCAGCAGTTACTCCTTTGGGAGTGAGCAGTTCTTC. The chain links TRBV6-2 or TRBV6-3 to TRBJ2-1, with D possibly TRBD2 on 5 matching bases. Germline V gene lookup returns CDR1 MNHEY and CDR2 SVGEGT. The CDR3 has 13 amino acids. Trimming took 0 bases from V and 9 from J, leaving 9 bases between them.

In this sample, this clonotype turned up a few times. V gene TRBV12-3 or TRBV12-4 combines with J gene TRBJ1-5; D may be TRBD1 (5 bases). Trimming shortened V by 2 bases and J by 7 bases, and 18 bases separated the two germline ends. CDR3 length equals 16 residues. The DNA for the CDR3 is TGTGCCAGCAGTTTAATATCCAACGGGGGTTACCAGCCCCAGCATTTT. It encodes CASSLISNGGYQPQHF.

This clonotype has a handful of counts. The rearrangement joins TRBV5-1 to TRBJ2-5; D could derive from TRBD1 or TRBD2 (5 bases each). Trimming pared 4 bases from V and 5 bases from J, leaving 15 bases between. The CDR3 sequence is 14 residues long. Germline V gene lookup returns CDR1 SGHRS and CDR2 YFSETQ. The CDR3 protein is CASSVSGTEETQYF. CDR3 sequence (DNA): TGCGCCAGCAGCGTCTCCGGGACGGAGGAGACCCAGTACTTC.

This clonotype has just a few counts. The chain carries TRBV5-1 and TRBJ2-3; D is undetermined. Germline-derived CDR1 and CDR2 are SGHRS and YFSETQ. The CDR3 has 16 residues. The V gene lost 1 base and the J gene lost 2 bases, with 14 bases spanning the gap. The CDR3 DNA sequence: TGCGCCAGCAGCTTGTTCACTACCTACCCCACAGATACGCAGTATTTT. Protein product: CASSLFTTYPTDTQYF. Full variable domain (missing parts from reference TRBV5-1 and TRBJ2-3): KAGVTQTPRYLIKTRGQQVTLSCSPISGHRSVSWYQQTPGQGLQFLFEYFSETQRNKGNFPGRFSGRQFSNSRSEMNVSTLELGDSALYLCASSLFTTYPTDTQYFGPGTRLTVL.

The V gene is TRBV15, the J gene TRBJ2-3; no clear D. Looked up from germline, CDR1 is LNHNV and CDR2 is YYDKDF (reference sequence). The length of the CDR3 is 14 residues. The V and J ends lost 2 bases and 2 bases respectively, with 8 bases between them. CDR3 nucleotide sequence: TGTGCCACCAGCAGAATAGCCCTCACAGATACGCAGTATTTT. Translated, it gives CATSRIALTDTQYF. Full variable domain (missing parts from reference TRBV15 and TRBJ2-3): DAMVIQNPRYQVTQFGKPVTLSCSQTLNHNVMYWYQQKSSQAPKLLFHYYDKDFNNEADTPDNFQSRRPNTSFCFLDIRSPGLGDTAMYLCATSRIALTDTQYFGPGTRLTVL.

This clonotype was detected a few times. CDR3 DNA: TGTGCCAGCAGCCCCCGCCGGGACAGCCACGAGCAGTACTTC. Residues: CASSPRRDSHEQYF. This chain links TRBV7-9 with TRBJ2-7; TRBD1 matches 7 bases. The V segment lost 5 bases and the J segment 5 bases; nucleotides outside the gene matches: 9. There are 14 residues in the CDR3. Per the germline V gene, CDR1 is SEHNR and CDR2 is FQNEAQ (reference sequence).

This clonotype occurred a few times. The DNA of the CDR3 is TGTGCCAGCAGCGTGGGACTAGCGGGTGCCGGGGAGCTGTTTTTT. Amino acids: CASSVGLAGAGELFF. V gene TRBV7-2 combines with J gene TRBJ2-2, with TRBD2 matching 12 bases. CDR3 length: 15 amino acids. Germline V lookup: CDR1 SGHTA, CDR2 FQGNSA. Trimming removed 5 bases from V and 6 bases from J; junction bases left unmatched: 4. The full variable domain, in which reference TRBV7-2 and TRBJ2-2 provide the parts outside the CDR3, is GAGVSQSPSNKVTEKGKDVELRCDPISGHTALYWYRQSLGQGLEFLIYFQGNSAPDKSGLPSDRFSAERTGGSVSTLTIQRTQQEDSAVYLCASSVGLAGAGELFFGEGSRLTVL.

V and J are TRBV20-1 and TRBJ1-1, with D unclear. This CDR3 region has 11 residues. The germline V gene encodes CDR1 DFQATT and CDR2 SNEGSKA (reference sequence). CDR3 loop: CTQLATTEAFF. In nucleotides, the CDR3 is TGCACCCAGCTAGCTACCACTGAAGCTTTCTTT.